A selection of T cell receptor beta chains follows, all from one sample in a study of cytomegalovirus exposure and HLA in healthy donors. Sequenced by immunoSEQ multiplex PCR; TCRdb stores in-frame clones only, minus some. The sample lists 150,000 or so clones, roughly 77% occurring once. The sequencing input was PBMCs. The receptor source for this set is a woman aged 40 to 50 in good health and CMV-seropositive. The CDR3 runs from the conserved cysteine through the conserved F or W. Fields, in order: CDR3 protein, CDR3 DNA, J gene, D gene, V gene, clone size. A D gene is named only where the DNA matches it firmly. Clone sizes are given selectively: once, few, many, or a class where the clone is expanded.

CDR3: CASSVPTTGTTYNEQFF; DNA: TGTGCCAGCAGCGTTCCGACAACCGGGACTACCTACAATGAGCAGTTCTTC; J: TRBJ2-1; D: TRBD2; V: TRBV9; size: NA
CDR3: CASSSTSGNFEQFF; DNA: TGTGCCAGCTCATCCACTAGCGGGAACTTTGAGCAGTTCTTC; J: TRBJ2-1; D: TRBD2; V: TRBV18; size: NA
CDR3: CASSYRDYGYTF; DNA: TGTGCCAGTAGTTACCGGGACTATGGCTACACCTTC; J: TRBJ1-2; D: NA; V: TRBV19; size: once
CDR3: CASTQGPYNEQFF; DNA: TGTGCCAGCACCCAGGGGCCCTACAATGAGCAGTTCTTC; J: TRBJ2-1; D: NA; V: TRBV6-1; size: NA
CDR3: CASSQAGQGNQPQHF; DNA: TGTGCCAGCAGCCAAGCGGGTCAGGGAAATCAGCCCCAGCATTTT; J: TRBJ1-5; D: NA; V: TRBV4-2; size: NA
CDR3: CASSPSASTGLGYTF; DNA: TGTGCCAGCTCACCATCGGCGAGTACAGGGCTTGGCTACACCTTC; J: TRBJ1-2; D: NA; V: TRBV18; size: NA
CDR3: CASSLDRECGYTF; DNA: TGTGCCAGCAGCTTGGACAGGGAGTGTGGCTACACCTTC; J: TRBJ1-2; D: NA; V: TRBV5-4; size: NA
CDR3: CASSLTSGRVDEQFF; DNA: TGTGCCAGCAGCTTAACAAGCGGGAGGGTTGATGAGCAGTTCTTC; J: TRBJ2-1; D: TRBD2; V: TRBV7-3; size: NA
CDR3: CSVGDTNTEAFF; DNA: TGCAGCGTGGGGGACACCAACACTGAAGCTTTCTTT; J: TRBJ1-1; D: NA; V: TRBV29-1; size: once
CDR3: CASSLTSGIYNEQFF; DNA: TGTGCCAGCAGTTTGACTAGCGGGATTTACAATGAGCAGTTCTTC; J: TRBJ2-1; D: TRBD2; V: TRBV6-1; size: NA
CDR3: CASSGQKYNEQFF; DNA: TGTGCCAGCAGCGGGCAAAAGTACAATGAGCAGTTCTTC; J: TRBJ2-1; D: NA; V: TRBV14; size: once
CDR3: CASSQVVGAYNEQFF; DNA: TGTGCCAGCAGCCAAGTTGTGGGAGCCTACAATGAGCAGTTCTTC; J: TRBJ2-1; D: NA; V: TRBV4-2; size: NA
CDR3: CSVTRTGGKGYSGYTF; DNA: TGCAGCGTAACCCGAACAGGGGGCAAAGGTTATAGTGGCTACACCTTC; J: TRBJ1-2; D: TRBD1; V: TRBV29-1; size: NA
CDR3: CASSQGSPRSLGQGGGYTF; DNA: TGCGCCAGCAGCCAAGGGAGTCCGCGGAGTTTAGGACAGGGTGGTGGCTACACCTTC; J: TRBJ1-2; D: TRBD1; V: TRBV4-3; size: NA
CDR3: CASSPRTGQETQYF; DNA: TGTGCCAGCAGTCCCAGGACAGGCCAAGAGACCCAGTACTTC; J: TRBJ2-5; D: TRBD1; V: TRBV16; size: NA
CDR3: CASSPRQGAGQPQHF; DNA: TGTGCCAGTAGTCCTCGACAGGGGGCAGGTCAGCCCCAGCATTTT; J: TRBJ1-5; D: TRBD1; V: TRBV19; size: NA
CDR3: CASSLVSRNTGELFF; DNA: TGTGCCAGCAGCTTAGTGAGTCGTAACACCGGGGAGCTGTTTTTT; J: TRBJ2-2; D: NA; V: TRBV7-2; size: NA
CDR3: CASSYEAAAEAFF; DNA: TGTGCCAGCAGTTACGAGGCCGCCGCTGAAGCTTTCTTT; J: TRBJ1-1; D: NA; V: TRBV6-5; size: NA
CDR3: CASSFKRDMTVKETQYF; DNA: TGTGCCAGCAGCTTCAAACGGGATATGACGGTAAAAGAGACCCAGTACTTC; J: TRBJ2-5; D: NA; V: TRBV7-9; size: NA
CDR3: CAWGGGTLAGGNQPQHF; DNA: TGTGCCTGGGGAGGGGGGACTCTAGCGGGGGGCAATCAGCCCCAGCATTTT; J: TRBJ1-5; D: NA; V: TRBV30; size: NA
CDR3: CASSIPTEYYGYTF; DNA: TGTGCCAGTAGTATACCGACAGAATACTATGGCTACACCTTC; J: TRBJ1-2; D: NA; V: TRBV19; size: NA
CDR3: CSGRTGSTGELFF; DNA: TGCAGCGGACGGACAGGGAGCACCGGGGAGCTGTTTTTT; J: TRBJ2-2; D: TRBD1; V: TRBV29-1; size: NA
CDR3: CASSLSSGTLRETQYF; DNA: TGTGCCAGCAGCTTGAGTAGCGGGACCCTCCGGGAGACCCAGTACTTC; J: TRBJ2-5; D: TRBD2; V: TRBV11-2; size: NA
CDR3: CASSPGWGAETQYF; DNA: TGTGCTAGCAGCCCTGGTTGGGGCGCGGAGACCCAGTACTTC; J: TRBJ2-5; D: NA; V: TRBV7-7; size: NA
CDR3: CASSSGEGTGDHEQYF; DNA: TGTGCCAGTAGTTCCGGTGAAGGGACAGGGGACCACGAGCAGTACTTC; J: TRBJ2-7; D: TRBD1; V: TRBV19; size: NA
CDR3: CASSLTGGRYEQYF; DNA: TGTGCCAGCAGCTTGACAGGGGGGCGGTACGAGCAGTACTTC; J: TRBJ2-7; D: TRBD1; V: TRBV11-2; size: NA
CDR3: CASSPMTGSGNQPQHF; DNA: TGTGCCAGCAGTCCGATGACAGGGAGCGGCAATCAGCCCCAGCATTTT; J: TRBJ1-5; D: TRBD1; V: TRBV28; size: NA
CDR3: CASSQDGEGRGETQYF; DNA: TGTGCCAGCAGCCAAGACGGTGAAGGCCGGGGAGAGACCCAGTACTTC; J: TRBJ2-5; D: NA; V: TRBV4-2; size: NA
CDR3: CASSSRGLSNQPQHF; DNA: TGTGCCAGCAGTTCCAGGGGGCTTAGCAATCAGCCCCAGCATTTT; J: TRBJ1-5; D: TRBD1; V: TRBV28; size: NA
CDR3: CASRRGVFGDEAFF; DNA: TGTGCCAGCAGACGGGGGGTGTTTGGGGATGAAGCTTTCTTT; J: TRBJ1-1; D: NA; V: TRBV6-5; size: NA
CDR3: CASDTGYSYTF; DNA: TGTGCCAGCGATACAGGGTACAGCTACACCTTC; J: TRBJ1-2; D: NA; V: TRBV6-5; size: NA
CDR3: CASSEVREGEKLFF; DNA: TGTGCCAGCAGTGAAGTCAGGGAGGGGGAAAAACTGTTTTTT; J: TRBJ1-4; D: NA; V: TRBV2; size: few
CDR3: CASSLGVTNEKLFF; DNA: TGCGCCAGCAGTTTAGGGGTGACTAATGAAAAACTGTTTTTT; J: TRBJ1-4; D: NA; V: TRBV4-3; size: NA
CDR3: CASSSGTGVNTEAFF; DNA: TGTGCCAGCAGCTCTGGGACAGGGGTGAACACTGAAGCTTTCTTT; J: TRBJ1-1; D: TRBD1; V: TRBV7-2; size: NA
CDR3: CASSTGTGNTIYF; DNA: TGTGCCAGCAGTACAGGGACGGGAAACACCATATATTTT; J: TRBJ1-3; D: NA; V: TRBV28; size: NA
CDR3: CASTTGEKLFF; DNA: TGTGCCAGCACCACGGGGGAAAAACTGTTTTTT; J: TRBJ1-4; D: NA; V: TRBV6-6; size: once
CDR3: CASRSGRASTDTQYF; DNA: TGTGCCAGCAGGAGCGGGAGGGCCTCCACAGATACGCAGTATTTT; J: TRBJ2-3; D: TRBD2; V: TRBV7-9; size: NA
CDR3: CASSLGLAFDEQYF; DNA: TGTGCCAGCTCATTGGGACTAGCGTTCGACGAGCAGTACTTC; J: TRBJ2-7; D: TRBD2; V: TRBV18; size: NA
CDR3: CASSRSRVNEQFF; DNA: TGTGCCAGCAGCCGAAGCCGGGTGAATGAGCAGTTCTTC; J: TRBJ2-1; D: NA; V: TRBV28; size: NA
CDR3: CSVEVNRGDMARTF; DNA: TGCAGCGTTGAAGTGAACAGGGGGGACATGGCTAGAACCTTC; J: TRBJ1-2; D: TRBD1; V: TRBV29-1; size: NA
CDR3: CASSLAQGTDTQYF; DNA: TGCGCCAGCAGCTTGGCACAGGGGACAGATACGCAGTATTTT; J: TRBJ2-3; D: TRBD1; V: TRBV5-1; size: NA
CDR3: CASSITGGRNTEAFF; DNA: TGTGCCAGCAGCATCACAGGGGGACGGAACACTGAAGCTTTCTTT; J: TRBJ1-1; D: TRBD1; V: TRBV9; size: NA